Listed below are T cell receptor beta chains from one sample, sequenced in a study of CD8+CD57+ T cells in acquired aplastic anemia. TCRdb independently ran MiXCR on the reads; one entry per CDR3 protein. The profile shows hundreds of thousands of distinct CDR3 sequences, approximately 56% of them singletons. The material sequenced was sorted CD4+, CD8+, or CD8+CD57+ T cells (not recorded which) from PBMCs. The source is a human donor with severe aplastic anemia or a healthy control (not recorded which). The CDR3 runs from the conserved cysteine through the conserved F or W. D genes are given only for firm matches. Rows may omit the clone size; those that give it use once, few, many or a size class.

NA	TRBJ1-1	NA	TRBV10-3	CAISASNTEAFF	TGTGCCATCAGTGCTTCGAACACTGAAGCTTTCTTT
NA	TRBJ2-1	NA	TRBV29-1	CSVEVKSLGEQFF	TGCAGCGTTGAGGTGAAGTCCCTCGGTGAGCAGTTCTTC
NA	TRBJ1-3	many	TRBV5-1	CASSLGGTSSGNTIYF	TGCGCCAGCAGCTTGGGGGGAACTAGCTCTGGAAACACCATATATTTT
NA	TRBJ2-3	many	TRBV10-3	CAISEQGPLFTDTQYF	TGTGCCATCAGTGAGCAAGGGCCCCTATTCACAGATACGCAGTATTTT
NA	TRBJ1-2	NA	TRBV20-1	CSAPESGYTF	TGCAGTGCCCCCGAGTCAGGCTACACCTTC
NA	TRBJ2-2	NA	TRBV9	CASSVRTRGGTGELFF	TGTGCCAGCAGCGTAAGGACGAGGGGAGGCACCGGGGAGCTGTTTTTT
TRBD1	TRBJ1-1	NA	TRBV2	CASIGDRGRTEAFF	TGTGCCAGCATTGGGGACAGGGGGCGAACTGAGGCTTTCTTT
NA	TRBJ1-2	many	TRBV7-8	CASSLKEVSRAGNYGYTF	TGTGCCAGCAGCTTAAAGGAAGTAAGCAGGGCGGGGAACTATGGCTACACCTTC
NA	TRBJ2-3	many	TRBV29-1	CSVHSPSTDTQYF	TGCAGCGTTCACAGCCCTAGCACAGATACGCAGTATTTT
TRBD2	TRBJ2-7	NA	TRBV7-9	CASSPRTSGSAYEQYF	TGTGCCAGCAGTCCCCGGACTAGCGGGAGTGCCTACGAGCAGTACTTC
TRBD2	TRBJ2-1	many	TRBV2	CASSENRILAGVIYNEQFF	TGTGCCAGCAGTGAAAATAGAATTCTAGCGGGGGTTATCTACAATGAGCAGTTCTTC
NA	TRBJ1-1	NA	TRBV19	CASSQNGNTEAFF	TGTGCCAGTAGTCAGAATGGGAACACTGAAGCTTTCTTT
NA	TRBJ1-2	many	TRBV12-3/TRBV12-4	CASSLKGGYHGYTF	TGTGCCAGCAGCCTGAAGGGGGGTTATCACGGCTACACCTTC
TRBD1	TRBJ2-5	few	TRBV7-6	CASSSHSGTGSAAVSAQYF	TGTGCCAGCAGCTCCCACTCCGGGACAGGGAGCGCCGCGGTATCGGCCCAGTACTTC
NA	TRBJ2-7	many	TRBV5-6	CASSLALREQYF	TGTGCCAGCAGCTTGGCCCTACGCGAGCAGTACTTC
NA	TRBJ1-4	NA	TRBV20-1	CSASGLAGVEKLFF	TGCAGTGCCAGCGGACTAGCGGGGGTAGAAAAACTGTTTTTT
NA	TRBJ1-6	many	TRBV10-3	CAISESVGANSPLHF	TGTGCCATCAGTGAGTCTGTAGGGGCAAATTCACCCCTCCACTTT
NA	TRBJ1-2	many	TRBV6-2/TRBV6-3	CASKLGTLNGLEGYTF	TGTGCCAGCAAGTTGGGGACTTTGAATGGACTGGAGGGCTACACCTTC
NA	TRBJ2-3	NA	TRBV7-8	CASSLGTAENTQYF	TGTGCCAGCAGCTTAGGCACAGCCGAGAATACGCAGTATTTT
NA	TRBJ2-7	NA	TRBV10-3	CAIKATGPGKQYF	TGTGCCATCAAGGCGACAGGCCCGGGGAAGCAGTACTTC
TRBD1	TRBJ1-5	NA	TRBV29-1	CSVATQTGVGGNQPQHF	TGCAGCGTTGCAACCCAGACAGGGGTTGGCGGCAATCAGCCCCAGCATTTT
NA	TRBJ1-5	once	TRBV5-8	CASSFTHQPQHF	TGTGCCAGCAGCTTTACCCATCAGCCCCAGCATTTT
NA	TRBJ2-1	many	TRBV20-1	CSAESLQHSSYNEQFF	TGCAGTGCGGAATCCCTTCAACACAGCTCCTACAATGAGCAGTTCTTC
NA	TRBJ2-7	NA	TRBV2	CASTRFYEQYF	TGTGCCAGCACACGGTTCTACGAGCAGTACTTC
NA	TRBJ2-7	NA	TRBV7-9	CASSLVSASSYEQYF	TGTGCCAGCAGCTTAGTATCGGCCAGCTCCTACGAGCAGTACTTC
TRBD1	TRBJ1-6	NA	TRBV7-2	CASSLVGQGEDPLHF	TGTGCCAGCAGCTTAGTCGGCCAGGGGGAGGATCCCCTCCACTTT
NA	TRBJ2-7	NA	TRBV15	CATSLDWGRGVGKHEQYF	TGTGCCACCAGCCTCGACTGGGGTAGGGGGGTCGGGAAGCACGAGCAGTACTTC
TRBD2	TRBJ2-5	NA	TRBV24-1	CATSAPGGRETQYF	TGTGCCACCAGTGCGCCGGGAGGACGGGAGACCCAGTACTTC
NA	TRBJ2-1	NA	TRBV7-6	CASSPGLKNEQFF	TGTGCCAGCAGCCCTGGACTAAAAAATGAGCAGTTCTTC
NA	TRBJ2-3	NA	TRBV10-3	CAISGRASSTDTQYF	TGTGCCATCAGTGGAAGGGCATCTTCCACAGATACGCAGTATTTT
TRBD1	TRBJ2-3	few	TRBV20-1	CSARVQGAGDTQYF	TGCAGTGCTAGAGTTCAGGGGGCGGGAGATACGCAGTATTTT
TRBD1	TRBJ1-2	NA	TRBV5-1	CASSLRDSAVPNYGYTF	TGCGCCAGCAGCTTACGGGACAGCGCAGTTCCTAACTATGGCTACACCTTC
NA	TRBJ2-7	once	TRBV12-3/TRBV12-4	CASRDRALQGREQYF	TGTGCCAGCAGAGATCGTGCACTACAGGGCCGGGAGCAGTACTTC
TRBD2	TRBJ2-2	NA	TRBV25-1	CASSERTSYTGELFF	TGTGCCAGCAGTGAACGGACTAGCTACACCGGGGAGCTGTTTTTT
TRBD2	TRBJ2-2	few	TRBV9	CASSVLPGTSLTGELFF	TGTGCCAGCAGCGTCCTACCCGGGACTAGCCTAACCGGGGAGCTGTTTTTT
NA	TRBJ1-6	many	TRBV19	CASSMGGVDSPLHF	TGTGCCAGTAGTATGGGAGGGGTTGATTCACCCCTCCACTTT
TRBD2	TRBJ2-1	few	TRBV27	CASSLRLAGFSSYNEQFF	TGTGCCAGCAGTTTACGGCTAGCGGGTTTTAGCTCCTACAATGAGCAGTTCTTC
NA	TRBJ2-3	NA	TRBV2	CASNRDPGTDTQYF	TGTGCCAGCAACCGGGACCCGGGCACAGATACGCAGTATTTT
NA	TRBJ1-5	once	TRBV10-3	CAISDGREQPQHF	TGTGCCATCAGTGACGGGAGGGAACAGCCCCAGCATTTT
NA	TRBJ2-3	few	TRBV6-4	CASSDPWGDTQYF	TGTGCCAGCAGTGACCCCTGGGGAGATACGCAGTATTTT
NA	TRBJ1-1	many	TRBV10-3	CAISEAVRGTEAFF	TGTGCCATCAGTGAGGCAGTTAGGGGAACCGAAGCTTTCTTT
TRBD2	TRBJ2-5	NA	TRBV30	CAWTLAGGLMETQYF	TGTGCCTGGACCCTAGCGGGGGGCCTCATGGAGACCCAGTACTTC